The 13 T cell receptor beta chains given below trace back to one sample, sequenced in a study of T cell responses to AZD1222 COVID-19 vaccine. Data came from immunoSEQ multiplex PCR; TCRdb stores just in-frame clones and leaves some out. The table lists 150,000 or so clones, roughly 85% of them singletons, with around 8% in the top ten. Material: peripheral blood, obtained on day 0 of AZD1222 vaccination. The receptors were sampled from an adult in good health.

V is TRBV7-6 and J is TRBJ1-3; unclear D gene. This CDR3 contains 18 residues. V was shortened by 2 bases and J by 2 bases, with 19 bases between the two germline ends. Germline V gene lookup returns CDR1 SGHVS and CDR2 FNYEAQ. CDR3 sequence (DNA): TGTGCCAGCAGCTTAAGAACACAAGAGGGTTCAACTGGAAACACCATATATTTT. Translated: CASSLRTQEGSTGNTIYF.

The gene calls are TRBV13 and TRBJ2-7; TRBD2 matches at 9 bases. The CDR3 runs to 14 residues. V shed 3 bases, J shed 2 bases, and the junction held 2 bases outside the gene matches. Germline CDR1 reads PRHDT; CDR2 reads FYEKMQ (reference sequence). This CDR3 reads CASSFSGRPYEQYF. DNA for the CDR3: TGTGCCAGCAGCTTTAGCGGGAGACCCTACGAGCAGTACTTC.

The CDR3 spells CASIYVSSYNSPLHF. The CDR3 DNA reads as TGTGCCAGCATTTACGTGAGCTCCTATAATTCACCCCTCCACTTT. J is TRBJ1-6 and V is TRBV11-3, with no clear D. Trimming stripped 7 bases from V and 0 bases from J, with 10 bases between. The CDR3 extends over 15 amino acids. CDR1 SGHNT and CDR2 YENEEA come from the germline V gene. The whole variable domain, remainder taken from reference TRBV11-3 and TRBJ1-6, is EAGVVQSPRYKIIEKKQPVAFWCNPISGHNTLYWYLQNLGQGPELLIRYENEEAVDDSQLPKDRFSAERLKGVDSTLKIQPAELGDSAVYLCASIYVSSYNSPLHFGNGTRLTVT.

The V gene is TRBV6-4, the J gene TRBJ1-5, with D tentatively TRBD1 (5 bases). Germline V CDR1 and CDR2: MRHNA, SNTAGT. The length of the CDR3 is 15 residues. CDR3 sequence (DNA): TGTCCTAGCAGGACCCCGGCCAGGGAAAATCAGCCCCAGCATTTT. This codes for CPSRTPARENQPQHF.

This clone was recorded a few times. The gene calls are TRBV2 and TRBJ1-2; unclear D gene. CDR1 is SNHLY, CDR2 FYNNEI, per germline. V lost 7 bases to trimming and J lost 4 bases, with 13 bases between them. This CDR3 has 13 residues. The CDR3 sequence: CASMVEGVYGYTF. The CDR3 nucleotides read TGTGCCAGCATGGTAGAGGGAGTCTATGGCTACACCTTC.

The CDR3 region has the DNA TGTGCCAGCACCCAAACCGCGGGGGGGCGAGAGACCCAGTACTTC. Residues: CASTQTAGGRETQYF. The V gene is TRBV2, the J gene TRBJ2-5, with 9 positions matching TRBD2. The V gene's germline CDR1 is SNHLY and CDR2 FYNNEI. CDR3 size: 15 residues. V trimming: 7 bases; J trimming: 4 bases; junction bases outside the gene matches: 10.

J is TRBJ1-2 and V is TRBV5-4; D call uncertain. The CDR3 is 16 residues long. V lost 0 bases and J 5 bases, leaving 17 bases between the germline ends. Germline CDR1 reads SGHNT; CDR2 reads YYREEE (reference sequence). As DNA, the CDR3 is TGTGCCAGCAGCTTGGGACGATTCACGGCCTCATATGGCTACACCTTC. The encoded protein is CASSLGRFTASYGYTF.

This clone was recorded only once. The V call is TRBV2, the J call TRBJ1-6; D possibly corresponds to TRBD1 (6 bases). The CDR3 is 14 amino acids. Trimming cost V 6 bases and J 6 bases, with 12 bases left between them. Germline CDR1 and CDR2: SNHLY and FYNNEI. The CDR3 sequence is CASSDGQINSPLHF. The CDR3 coding sequence is TGTGCCAGCAGCGATGGACAGATTAATTCACCCCTCCACTTT.

The chain carries TRBV27 and TRBJ2-7, with a tentative D call TRBD1 (6 bases). CDR1 MNHEY and CDR2 SMNVEV come from the germline V gene (reference sequence). The CDR3 contains 14 residues. V was cut by 8 bases and J by 4 bases, with 18 bases left in between. The CDR3 here is CASRPTGRGYEQYF. As DNA, the CDR3 is TGTGCCAGCCGACCTACAGGGAGAGGGTACGAGCAGTACTTC.

The gene calls are TRBV5-8 and TRBJ1-5; 7 bases map to TRBD1. Trimming cost V 4 bases and J 2 bases; bases outside gene matches: 3. The CDR3 spans 14 residues. Per the germline V gene, CDR1 is SGHTS and CDR2 is YDEGEE. CDR3 amino acids: CASSQGTGNQPQHF. DNA of the CDR3: TGTGCCAGCAGCCAAGGGACAGGCAATCAGCCCCAGCATTTT.

V usage is TRBV11-2 and J usage is TRBJ1-4; D is unclear. The CDR3 is made up of 13 amino acids. Trimming stripped 6 bases from V and 6 bases from J, with 11 bases between. CDR1 SGHAT and CDR2 FQNNGV come from the germline V gene. CDR3 sequence: CASRRQAYEKLFF. The CDR3 DNA sequence: TGTGCCAGCAGGCGGCAGGCTTATGAAAAACTGTTTTTT.

The chain links TRBV9 to TRBJ1-6, with D uncertain. Germline assignment: CDR1 SGDLS and CDR2 YYNGEE. Trimming left V 0 bases short and J 9 bases short, with 7 bases between. The CDR3 is 13 residues long. The CDR3 loop is CASSVDIGSPLHF. CDR3 nucleotide sequence: TGTGCCAGCAGCGTAGACATAGGTTCACCCCTCCACTTT.

V is TRBV6-5 and J is TRBJ1-1; 7 nucleotides align to TRBD1. CDR1 is MNHEY, CDR2 SVGAGI, per germline. This CDR3 comprises 16 residues. The ends lost 4 bases at V and 5 bases at J; junction bases unmatched: 13. This chain's CDR3 is CASSWETKQGRTEAFF. The CDR3 DNA follows: TGTGCCAGCAGTTGGGAAACTAAACAGGGGAGAACTGAAGCTTTCTTT.